Each of the 2 T cell receptor beta chains below was sequenced from the same sample in a study of T cells in Graves' hyperthyroidism and ophthalmopathy. Researchers took RNA transcripts and amplified the TCR beta CDR3 regions from them. The TCR CDR3 was amplified in a first-round RT-PCR using the HTBI primer set. TCRdb used MiXCR to reprocess the multiplex PCR reads, holding one entry per CDR3 protein. The sample holds nearly 600,000 distinct CDR3 sequences; roughly 13% are singletons and the top ten take more than 4.5%. Sample: blood. Receptor source: a woman between 25 and 40 years old with Graves' hyperthyroidism that later progressed to Graves' ophthalmopathy.

The rearrangement joins TRBV5-1 to TRBJ1-1; D gene ambiguous. Germline lookup yields CDR1 SGHRS and CDR2 YFSETQ. V was cut by 6 bases and J by 2 bases, with 11 bases left in between. The CDR3 extends over 13 amino acids. As DNA, the CDR3 is TGCGCCAGCACCGGCGAGGGCAACACTGAAGCTTTCTTT. Translating gives CASTGEGNTEAFF.

This clonotype was counted ten times or more. The chain recombines TRBV19 with TRBJ1-2; 8 bases are shared with TRBD1. This CDR3 has 13 residues. Germline V CDR1 and CDR2: LNHDA, SQIVND (reference sequence). Unmatched junction bases numbered 5, after V lost 5 bases and J lost 6 bases. Here the CDR3 DNA reads TGTGCCAGTAGTGTGGACAGGGAAGATGGCTACACCTTC. Translation gives CASSVDREDGYTF.